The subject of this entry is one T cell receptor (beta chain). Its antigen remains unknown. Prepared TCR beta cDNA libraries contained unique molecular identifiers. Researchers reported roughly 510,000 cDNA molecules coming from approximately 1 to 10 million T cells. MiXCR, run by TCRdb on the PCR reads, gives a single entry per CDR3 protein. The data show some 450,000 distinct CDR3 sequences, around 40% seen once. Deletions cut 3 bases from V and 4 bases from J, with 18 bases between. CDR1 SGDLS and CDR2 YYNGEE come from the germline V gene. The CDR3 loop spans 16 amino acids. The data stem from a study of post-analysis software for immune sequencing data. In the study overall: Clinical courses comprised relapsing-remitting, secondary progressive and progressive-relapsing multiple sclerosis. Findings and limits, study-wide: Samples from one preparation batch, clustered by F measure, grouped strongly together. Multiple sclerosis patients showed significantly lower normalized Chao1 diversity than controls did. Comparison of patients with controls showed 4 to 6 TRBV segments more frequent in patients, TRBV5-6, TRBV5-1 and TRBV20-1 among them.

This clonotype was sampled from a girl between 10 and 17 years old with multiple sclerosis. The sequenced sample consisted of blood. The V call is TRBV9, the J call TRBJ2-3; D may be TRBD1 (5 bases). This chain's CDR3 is CASSDPQGALSDTQYF. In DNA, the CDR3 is TGTGCCAGCAGCGACCCTCAGGGTGCTCTCTCAGATACGCAGTATTTT.